This T cell receptor (beta chain) was observed in a study of ipilimumab plus nivolumab after autologous stem cell transplantation. Overall study context: A median of about eight nivolumab and roughly 5 ipilimumab doses were given. General study results and limits: Authors suggest TCR repertoire, Treg phenotype and gut microbiota support further study.

Patients got ipilimumab 1 mg/kg beginning 14 to 28 days post-transplant. Dosing: nivolumab 3 mg/kg IV, weeks 1, 4, 7, 10, then every two weeks to week 26. Using immunoSEQ multiplex PCR, the repertoire was profiled, and TCRdb retains in-frame clones only, with some absent. The table records 17,000 or so clones, roughly 84% of them present only once. Details on this clone: Its antigen is unknown.

The CDR3 contains 16 residues. Germline V gene sequence: CDR1 SNHLY, CDR2 FYNNEI. V dropped 1 base and J dropped 4; count of bases not matched to a gene: 8. The chain is built from TRBV2 and TRBJ1-1; 8 bases match TRBD1. The TCR was taken from a male donor with diffuse large B-cell lymphoma. Sample: PBMCs, taken in a trial of ipilimumab plus nivolumab as post-transplant consolidation. CDR3 residues: CASSEGTGKDLTEAFF. The CDR3 DNA reads TGTGCCAGCAGTGAAGGGACAGGGAAAGATCTCACTGAAGCTTTCTTT. The full variable domain, with the rest looked up from reference TRBV2 and TRBJ1-1, is EPEVTQTPSHQVTQMGQEVILRCVPISNHLYFYWYRQILGQKVEFLVSFYNNEISEKSEIFDDQFSVERPDGSNFTLKIRSTKLEDSAMYFCASSEGTGKDLTEAFFGQGTRLTVV.